This is a list of T cell receptor beta chains from one sample in a study of response to subunit inactivated influenza vaccine. TCRdb processed the RT-PCR reads anew with MiXCR; each CDR3 protein has one entry. The repertoire holds about 480,000 distinct CDR3 sequences, with about 25% as singletons. The sample here was CD4+ T cells sorted from PBMCs, taken about 5 days after vaccination. All receptors derive from a man between 45 and 60 years old who received an inactivated influenza vaccine. CDR3s include the opening cysteine and the closing phenylalanine or tryptophan. The order of the fields is CDR3 length, J gene, clone size, V gene, D gene, CDR3 DNA, CDR3 protein. D genes are given only for firm matches. Clone size is stated in some rows and not others, as once, few, many or a class when expanded.

len: 15; j_gene: TRBJ2-5; abundance: NA; v_gene: TRBV18; d_gene: TRBD1; CDR3nt: TGTGCCAGCTCACCGCTCCGGGACAGGCAAGAGACCCAGTACTTC; CDR3aa: CASSPLRDRQETQYF
len: 16; j_gene: TRBJ2-1; abundance: NA; v_gene: TRBV5-1; d_gene: TRBD2; CDR3nt: TGCGCCAGCAGCTGGACCCTAGCGGGAGAAGGTAATGAGCAGTTCTTC; CDR3aa: CASSWTLAGEGNEQFF
len: 14; j_gene: TRBJ2-5; abundance: NA; v_gene: TRBV6-1; d_gene: NA; CDR3nt: TGTGCCAGCAGCCCCGCTGGAGGGGAAGAGACCCAGTACTTC; CDR3aa: CASSPAGGEETQYF
len: 12; j_gene: TRBJ2-7; abundance: NA; v_gene: TRBV6-6; d_gene: NA; CDR3nt: TGTGCCAGCAGTCAAACAGAGAACGAGCAGTACTTC; CDR3aa: CASSQTENEQYF
len: 19; j_gene: TRBJ2-4; abundance: NA; v_gene: TRBV11-1; d_gene: TRBD1; CDR3nt: TGTGCCAGCAGCTTATTGGGACAGGGTGGGCTTACAGCCAAAAACATTCAGTACTTC; CDR3aa: CASSLLGQGGLTAKNIQYF
len: 15; j_gene: TRBJ2-1; abundance: NA; v_gene: TRBV12-3/TRBV12-4; d_gene: NA; CDR3nt: TGTGCCAGCAGTCCCCGTGAGGGTTGGGGGAATGAGCAGTTCTTC; CDR3aa: CASSPREGWGNEQFF
len: 17; j_gene: TRBJ2-4; abundance: NA; v_gene: TRBV7-2; d_gene: TRBD1; CDR3nt: TGTGCCAGCAGCGCCGCGACAGGGGGACTAGCCAAAAACATTCAGTACTTC; CDR3aa: CASSAATGGLAKNIQYF
len: 16; j_gene: TRBJ2-3; abundance: NA; v_gene: TRBV7-2; d_gene: TRBD2; CDR3nt: TGTGCCAGCAGCTTAGAGGCGCGGGGGATCACAGATACGCAGTATTTT; CDR3aa: CASSLEARGITDTQYF
len: 12; j_gene: TRBJ1-3; abundance: NA; v_gene: TRBV20-1; d_gene: NA; CDR3nt: TGCAGTGCTAGAGTTTCAGGAAACACCATATATTTT; CDR3aa: CSARVSGNTIYF
len: 12; j_gene: TRBJ2-7; abundance: NA; v_gene: TRBV20-1; d_gene: NA; CDR3nt: TGCAGTGCCGCAAAGGGATCCAACGAGCAGTACTTC; CDR3aa: CSAAKGSNEQYF
len: 12; j_gene: TRBJ2-3; abundance: NA; v_gene: TRBV3-1; d_gene: NA; CDR3nt: TGTGCCAGCAGCCAGGACAGGAGGGCGCAGTATTTT; CDR3aa: CASSQDRRAQYF
len: 13; j_gene: TRBJ2-2; abundance: few; v_gene: TRBV7-2; d_gene: NA; CDR3nt: TGTGCCAGCAGCCATGCGGGCACCGGGGAGCTGTTTTTT; CDR3aa: CASSHAGTGELFF
len: 12; j_gene: TRBJ2-1; abundance: many; v_gene: TRBV7-6; d_gene: NA; CDR3nt: TGTGCCAGCAGTTGGGGGCACAATGAGCAGTTCTTC; CDR3aa: CASSWGHNEQFF
len: 13; j_gene: TRBJ1-5; abundance: NA; v_gene: TRBV10-3; d_gene: NA; CDR3nt: TGTGCCAGCGGTCCCGCTAACAATCAGCCCCAGCATTTT; CDR3aa: CASGPANNQPQHF
len: 18; j_gene: TRBJ2-1; abundance: NA; v_gene: TRBV5-1; d_gene: TRBD1; CDR3nt: TGCGCCAGCAGCGTTATTCCGGGACAGGGGGCATCGGGCAATGAGCAGTTCTTC; CDR3aa: CASSVIPGQGASGNEQFF
len: 14; j_gene: TRBJ2-1; abundance: few; v_gene: TRBV29-1; d_gene: NA; CDR3nt: TGCAGCGTGGGGTATCGGGCTGCCTACAATGAGCAGTTCTTC; CDR3aa: CSVGYRAAYNEQFF
len: 15; j_gene: TRBJ2-5; abundance: NA; v_gene: TRBV29-1; d_gene: TRBD1; CDR3nt: TGCAGCGTTGCAGGGGGCTTGGGGCACCAAGAGACCCAGTACTTC; CDR3aa: CSVAGGLGHQETQYF
len: 14; j_gene: TRBJ2-5; abundance: NA; v_gene: TRBV11-2; d_gene: NA; CDR3nt: TGTGCCAGCAGCCCCAACACAGGGCAAGAGACCCAGTACTTC; CDR3aa: CASSPNTGQETQYF
len: 15; j_gene: TRBJ2-3; abundance: NA; v_gene: TRBV3-1; d_gene: TRBD2; CDR3nt: TGTGCCAGCAGGGGACTAGCGGGAGAGGCAGATACGCAGTATTTT; CDR3aa: CASRGLAGEADTQYF
len: 14; j_gene: TRBJ1-5; abundance: few; v_gene: TRBV15; d_gene: NA; CDR3nt: TGTGCCACCGGGGGTAGGGGTAGCAATCAGCCCCAGCATTTT; CDR3aa: CATGGRGSNQPQHF
len: 15; j_gene: TRBJ2-1; abundance: NA; v_gene: TRBV18; d_gene: TRBD2; CDR3nt: TGTGCCAGCTCACCACGCCTAGCGGACTACAATGAGCAGTTCTTC; CDR3aa: CASSPRLADYNEQFF
len: 13; j_gene: TRBJ2-7; abundance: few; v_gene: TRBV20-1; d_gene: NA; CDR3nt: TGCAGTGCTAGATCTTACGGGAGAGCCGAGCAGTACTTC; CDR3aa: CSARSYGRAEQYF
len: 14; j_gene: TRBJ1-1; abundance: many; v_gene: TRBV18; d_gene: NA; CDR3nt: TGTGCCAGCTCACCAACACAGGTGAACACTGAAGCTTTCTTT; CDR3aa: CASSPTQVNTEAFF